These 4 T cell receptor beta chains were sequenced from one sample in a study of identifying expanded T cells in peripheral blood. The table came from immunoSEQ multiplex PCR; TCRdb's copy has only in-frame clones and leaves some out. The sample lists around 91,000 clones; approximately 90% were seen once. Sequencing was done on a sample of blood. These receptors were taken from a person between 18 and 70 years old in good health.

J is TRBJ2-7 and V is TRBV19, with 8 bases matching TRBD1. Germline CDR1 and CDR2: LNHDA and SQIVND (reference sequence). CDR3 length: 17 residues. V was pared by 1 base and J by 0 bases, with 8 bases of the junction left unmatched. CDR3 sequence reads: CASSIGATGESSYEQYF. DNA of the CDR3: TGTGCCAGTAGTATAGGCGCGACAGGGGAGAGCTCCTACGAGCAGTACTTC.

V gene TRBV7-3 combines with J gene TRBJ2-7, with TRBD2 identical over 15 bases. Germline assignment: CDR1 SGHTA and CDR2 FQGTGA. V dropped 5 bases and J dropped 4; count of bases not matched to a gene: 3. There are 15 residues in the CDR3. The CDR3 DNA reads TGTGCCAGCAGCGGGACTAGCGGGGGGAAGTACGAGCAGTACTTC. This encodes CASSGTSGGKYEQYF. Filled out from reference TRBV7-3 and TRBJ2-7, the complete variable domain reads GAGVSQTPSNKVTEKGKYVELRCDPISGHTALYWYRQSLGQGPEFLIYFQGTGAADDSGLPNDRFFAVRPEGSVSTLKIQRTERGDSAVYLCASSGTSGGKYEQYFGPGTRLTVT.

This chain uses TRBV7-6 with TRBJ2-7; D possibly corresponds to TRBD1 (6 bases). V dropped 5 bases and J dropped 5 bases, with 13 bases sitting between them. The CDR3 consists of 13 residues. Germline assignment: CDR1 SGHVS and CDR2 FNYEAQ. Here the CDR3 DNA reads TGTGCCAGCAGCCGAGGGGGTTGGAACGAGCAGTACTTC. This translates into CASSRGGWNEQYF. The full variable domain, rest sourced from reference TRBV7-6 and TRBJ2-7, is GAGVSQSPRYKVTKRGQDVALRCDPISGHVSLYWYRQALGQGPEFLTYFNYEAQQDKSGLPNDRFSAERPEGSISTLTIQRTEQRDSAMYRCASSRGGWNEQYFGPGTRLTVT.

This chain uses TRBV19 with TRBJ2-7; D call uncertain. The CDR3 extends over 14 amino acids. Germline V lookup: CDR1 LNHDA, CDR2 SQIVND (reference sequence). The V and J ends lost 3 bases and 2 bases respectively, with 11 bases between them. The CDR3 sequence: CASSIDSRPYEQYF. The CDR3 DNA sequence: TGTGCCAGTAGTATTGACTCCCGCCCCTACGAGCAGTACTTC.